This TCR beta chain was sequenced in a study of Ad26.COV2.S vaccination and SARS-CoV-2 variants. The germline V gene encodes CDR1 SGHRS and CDR2 YFSETQ. This CDR3 spans 13 amino acids. Trimming pared 0 bases from V and 3 bases from J, leaving 5 bases between. Regarding this clone: No antigen is known for it. In the same sample, other DNA sequences code for this CDR3.

Documented treatment: about 20 received Ad26.COV2.S at low or high dose, single or two shots; 5 received placebo; per-sample allocation not given. The study sampled participants on day 63 after the first vaccine or placebo injection. Study outcomes and limitations: Vaccine and placebo groups showed comparable non-spike TCR breadth. Responses of T cells in total may have been underestimated by the TCR breadth and depth analyses. Vaccinees displayed broader spike-specific TCR repertoires than placebo recipients.

TCRdb's table, derived via immunoSEQ multiplex PCR, lists solely in-frame clones and lacks some. Of around 350,000 clones listed, about 85% are singletons. The receptor's source is a person aged 18-65 years who received the Ad26.COV2.S COVID-19 vaccine or a placebo. The chain couples TRBV5-1 to TRBJ2-3, with D perhaps TRBD1 or TRBD2 (5 bases each). Sequencing used peripheral blood, obtained in a trial of Ad26.COV2.S vaccine versus placebo. CDR3 sequence (DNA): TGCGCCAGCAGCTTGGGGGGGACAGATACGCAGTATTTT. This sequence encodes CASSLGGTDTQYF.